The 30 T cell receptor beta chains below were found in one sample sequenced in a study of response to subunit inactivated influenza vaccine. TCRdb fed the RT-PCR reads into MiXCR, producing one record per CDR3 protein. The sample lists hundreds of thousands of distinct CDR3 sequences, 12% seen once, with roughly 10% in the top ten. The sample consisted of PBMCs from blood, taken on the day of vaccination. These receptors originate from a man in his fifties or sixties who received an inactivated influenza vaccine.

This clonotype appeared a few times. The gene calls are TRBV7-2 and TRBJ1-2, with D unclear. The CDR3 consists of 13 residues. Germline V lookup: CDR1 SGHTA, CDR2 FQGNSA. The ends were cut back, 5 bases at V and 4 bases at J, with 11 bases in the middle. CDR3 nucleotide sequence: TGTGCCAGCAGCCCAGAGTACCGCTATGGCTACACCTTC. It specifies CASSPEYRYGYTF.

This clonotype was seen a few times. V gene TRBV21-1 combines with J gene TRBJ2-5. TRBV21-1 is noted as a pseudogene. The CDR3 loop spans 15 amino acids. CDR3 region: CASSNGNLGSETQYF. CDR3 sequence (DNA): TGTGCCAGCAGCAATGGGAATTTGGGGTCAGAGACCCAGTACTTC.

This rearrangement joins TRBV4-1 to TRBJ2-5; no clear D. Trimming stripped 1 base from V and 7 bases from J, with 16 bases between. The CDR3 consists of 15 residues. Looked up from germline, CDR1 is MGHRA and CDR2 is YSYEKL. CDR3 residues: CASSQVFTEVGTQYF. The CDR3 DNA reads TGCGCCAGCAGCCAAGTGTTCACCGAGGTGGGGACCCAGTACTTC.

This clonotype came up a few times. This chain uses TRBV11-1 with TRBJ1-5; possibly TRBD1 for D (6 bases). The V gene's germline CDR1 is SGHAT and CDR2 FQDESV (reference sequence). The CDR3 loop spans 13 amino acids. Trimming pared 0 bases from V and 7 bases from J, leaving 7 bases between. The CDR3 nucleotides read TGTGCCAGCAGCTTAGCGCAGGGGCAGCCCCAGCATTTT. Amino acids: CASSLAQGQPQHF.

This clonotype was counted many times. The chain uses TRBV12-3 or TRBV12-4 and TRBJ2-2, with 7 bases that match TRBD2. The CDR3 is 16 amino acids. Trimming at V came to 5 bases and at J to 6 bases, leaving 12 bases not matched to a gene. This CDR3 reads CASSPGRSRGAGELFF. The CDR3 coding sequence is TGTGCCAGCAGTCCCGGACGATCACGGGGGGCCGGGGAGCTGTTTTTT.

The J gene is TRBJ2-5, the V gene TRBV6-5; weak D call: TRBD1 (6 bases). Germline V gene sequence: CDR1 MNHEY, CDR2 SVGAGI. Trimming removed 2 bases at V and 1 base at J, with 14 bases between. The CDR3 is 16 amino acids. This chain's CDR3 is CASSYGTGRVQETQYF. The CDR3 DNA reads TGTGCCAGCAGTTACGGAACAGGGCGAGTCCAAGAGACCCAGTACTTC.

This clonotype was seen only a few times. The chain employs TRBV7-9 and TRBJ2-3, with 8 bases identical to TRBD1. The CDR3 has 17 amino acids. Trimming took 3 bases from V and 4 from J; bases not matched to a gene: 12. Germline lookup yields CDR1 SEHNR and CDR2 FQNEAQ (reference sequence). The CDR3: CASSFPPGQGRADTQYF. CDR3 nucleotide sequence: TGTGCCAGCAGCTTTCCACCTGGACAGGGCCGTGCAGATACGCAGTATTTT.

This clonotype was seen a handful of times. The chain couples TRBV20-1 to TRBJ2-2, with a possible D match to TRBD2 (5 bases). Germline V gene data show CDR1 as DFQATT and CDR2 as SNEGSKA (reference sequence). CDR3 length: 14 residues. The ends were cut back, 3 bases at V and 4 bases at J, with 12 bases in the middle. The CDR3 DNA reads as TGCAGTGCTAGTCTCCAGCGGAGCACCGGGGAGCTGTTTTTT. Translation gives CSASLQRSTGELFF.

At least ten counts were recorded for this clonotype. V gene TRBV10-3 combines with J gene TRBJ2-2; the D gene is possibly TRBD1 (6 bases). This CDR3 has 15 amino acids. V shed 0 bases and J shed 7 bases, with 12 bases lying between them. Germline CDR1 is ENHRY and CDR2 is SYGVKD. The CDR3 loop is CAISESQGIVGELFF. In DNA form, the CDR3 reads TGTGCCATCAGTGAGTCTCAGGGGATCGTCGGGGAGCTGTTTTTT.

This clonotype has a count of ten or more. This chain joins TRBV7-8 and TRBJ1-5; D is uncertain. V was trimmed by 3 bases and J by 4 bases, leaving 10 bases between them. Germline CDR1 SGHVS, CDR2 FQNEAQ. CDR3 length equals 14 residues. The CDR3 nucleotides read TGTGCCAGCAGCTTTGGCACCGTAAATCAGCCCCAGCATTTT. The encoded protein is CASSFGTVNQPQHF.

The gene calls are TRBV4-1 and TRBJ2-7; the D is unclear. The CDR3 length is 15 residues. Trimming removed 1 base from V and 2 bases from J, with 12 bases in between. CDR1 and CDR2 (germline): MGHRA, YSYEKL. CDR3 residues: CASSQGDTQTYEQYF. In DNA, the CDR3 is TGCGCCAGCAGCCAAGGAGACACTCAGACCTACGAGCAGTACTTC.

The sample holds many counts of this clonotype. The V gene is TRBV15, the J gene TRBJ2-1, with D unresolved. CDR1 is LNHNV, CDR2 YYDKDF, per germline (reference sequence). This CDR3 comprises 13 residues. V lost 0 bases, J lost 4 bases, and 4 bases lay in between. The CDR3 protein is CATSRERYNEQFF. CDR3 DNA: TGTGCCACCAGCAGAGAGCGATACAATGAGCAGTTCTTC.

This clonotype has a handful of counts. V and J are TRBV11-2 and TRBJ2-7; D is possibly TRBD2 (5 bases). Germline CDR1 SGHAT, CDR2 FQNNGV. The V and J ends lost 5 bases and 6 bases respectively, with 8 bases between them. The CDR3 is made up of 11 amino acids. The CDR3 protein is CASSRGPEQYF. The CDR3 nucleotides read TGTGCCAGCAGCCGAGGGCCCGAGCAGTACTTC.

In this sample, this clonotype turned up a few times. This chain joins TRBV25-1 and TRBJ2-2, with TRBD1 matching 7 bases. The V gene end was trimmed by 7 bases and the J gene end by 1 base; junction bases not matched to a gene: 12. The CDR3 has 17 residues. Germline loops: CDR1 MGHDK, CDR2 SYGVNS. The CDR3 DNA reads as TGTGCCAGCAAGGTTAAGCGAAGACAGGGGAACACCGGGGAGCTGTTTTTT. The encoded protein is CASKVKRRQGNTGELFF.

The chain links TRBV2 to TRBJ2-1, with TRBD2 identical over 12 bases. CDR1 SNHLY and CDR2 FYNNEI come from the germline V gene. This CDR3 contains 18 residues. V dropped 5 bases and J dropped 1; count of bases not matched to a gene: 9. CDR3 residues: CASSTTLAGGHSYNEQFF. DNA for the CDR3: TGTGCCAGCAGTACCACCCTAGCGGGGGGGCATTCCTACAATGAGCAGTTCTTC.

This clonotype has more than one count but fewer than ten. The gene calls are TRBV3-1 and TRBJ1-6, with D unresolved. Germline V gene data show CDR1 as LGHDT and CDR2 as YNNKEL (reference sequence). CDR3 length equals 13 residues. V lost 4 bases and J 7 bases, leaving 8 bases between the germline ends. The CDR3 DNA follows: TGTGCCAGCAGCCCGGACGGCAATTCACCCCTCCACTTT. This gives the protein CASSPDGNSPLHF.

This clonotype was seen only a few times. The gene calls are TRBV5-1 and TRBJ1-1, with 8 bases fitting TRBD1. Germline CDR1 reads SGHRS; CDR2 reads YFSETQ. With 4 bases clipped from V and 6 bases from J, the junction kept 11 bases outside the gene matches. The CDR3 length is 15 residues. CDR3 in amino acids: CASSLRTGIGAEAFF. The DNA for the CDR3 is TGCGCCAGCAGCCTACGGACAGGGATAGGCGCTGAAGCTTTCTTT.

This chain joins TRBV20-1 and TRBJ2-5, with a possible D match to TRBD2 (6 bases). The CDR3 contains 14 residues. Germline V CDR1 and CDR2: DFQATT, SNEGSKA (reference sequence). Trimming took 3 bases from V and 3 from J, leaving 14 bases between them. This chain's CDR3 is CSASSPGGEETQYF. CDR3 sequence (DNA): TGCAGTGCTAGTTCGCCCGGGGGAGAAGAGACCCAGTACTTC.

This clonotype appeared a few times. This sequence joins TRBV2 and TRBJ1-2; the match to TRBD1 covers 9 bases. Looked up from germline, CDR1 is SNHLY and CDR2 is FYNNEI. The CDR3 has 13 residues. Trimming at V came to 6 bases and at J to 7 bases, leaving 6 bases not matched to a gene. CDR3: CASRGGQGGGYTF. DNA of the CDR3: TGTGCCAGCAGAGGGGGACAGGGAGGTGGCTACACCTTC.

This clonotype was seen at least ten times. This chain links TRBV4-1 with TRBJ2-6; D possibly matches TRBD1 or TRBD2 (5 bases each). Germline values: CDR1 MGHRA, CDR2 YSYEKL. Trimming removed 4 bases from V and 4 bases from J, with 11 bases in between. The CDR3 length is 15 residues. DNA for the CDR3: TGCGCCAGCAGCCCTGAGGGGTACGGGGCCAACGTCCTGACTTTC. Amino acid sequence: CASSPEGYGANVLTF.

In DNA, the CDR3 is TGTGCCAGCAGCTTGAGGGGTAAGCGGTTTGTTGGCTACACCTTC. Translation: CASSLRGKRFVGYTF. The chain has TRBV5-6 and TRBJ1-2, with a tentative D call TRBD1 (5 bases). V gave up 1 base and J gave up 7 bases, with 17 bases separating them. The V gene's germline CDR1 is SGHDT and CDR2 YYEEEE. This CDR3 has 15 amino acids.

In its sample, this clonotype was seen many times. The genes are TRBV10-3 and TRBJ2-7; 10 bases are shared with TRBD2. V lost 2 bases, J lost 0 bases, and 13 bases stayed unmatched. The CDR3 loop spans 19 amino acids. Germline V gives CDR1 ENHRY, CDR2 SYGVKD. CDR3 in amino acids: CAISEIPLAGAMNSYEQYF. The CDR3 DNA reads as TGTGCCATCAGTGAGATCCCCCTAGCGGGGGCGATGAACTCCTACGAGCAGTACTTC.

Ten or more counts support this clonotype. The chain carries TRBV7-8 and TRBJ1-5; D might be TRBD1 (6 bases). V lost 6 bases and J lost 2, with 11 bases in between. The CDR3 loop spans 14 amino acids. Germline V CDR1 and CDR2: SGHVS, FQNEAQ. This CDR3 reads CASSLPGGNQPQHF. CDR3 nucleotides: TGTGCCAGCAGTTTACCAGGGGGCAATCAGCCCCAGCATTTT.

This sequence joins TRBV6-6 and TRBJ2-7; D remains unclear. The CDR3 is made up of 11 amino acids. Trimming removed 1 base at V and 7 bases at J, with 5 bases between. Germline-derived CDR1 and CDR2 are MNHNY and SVGAGI (reference sequence). The CDR3 protein is CASSYYWEQYF. The DNA for the CDR3 is TGTGCCAGCAGTTACTATTGGGAGCAGTACTTC.

This clonotype was observed at least ten times. The chain employs TRBV5-6 and TRBJ2-2; a weak D match, TRBD2 (6 bases). The V end lost 5 bases, the J end lost 6 bases, and 8 bases lay between the germline ends. The CDR3 spans 12 residues. Germline CDR1 is SGHDT and CDR2 is YYEEEE. The CDR3 DNA reads as TGTGCCAGCAGGGGGGGACCCGGGGAGCTGTTTTTT. This translates into CASRGGPGELFF.

This clonotype was counted between two and nine times. The genes are TRBV3-1 and TRBJ2-1; 7 bases are shared with TRBD2. There are 16 residues in the CDR3. V gave up 4 bases and J gave up 5 bases; unmatched junction bases: 11. CDR1 is LGHDT and CDR2 is YNNKEL in the germline V gene (reference sequence). The CDR3 DNA reads TGTGCCAGCAGCCCGCAGACTAGCCCAAGGGACAATGAGCAGTTCTTC. It translates to CASSPQTSPRDNEQFF.

The rearrangement joins TRBV20-1 to TRBJ2-7, with 7 positions matching TRBD2. Trimming cost V 5 bases and J 1 base; bases outside gene matches: 5. The germline V gene has CDR1 DFQATT and CDR2 SNEGSKA (reference sequence). This CDR3 has 13 amino acids. CDR3 in amino acids: CSADTAGSYEQYF. CDR3 DNA: TGCAGTGCTGATACAGCGGGGTCCTACGAGCAGTACTTC.

For the CDR3, the DNA is TGCAGCGTTGAAATCGGGACTAGCGGTCTAGCCAAAAACATTCAGTACTTC. It encodes CSVEIGTSGLAKNIQYF. The gene calls are TRBV29-1 and TRBJ2-4; 11 positions agree with TRBD2. Germline CDR1 SQVTM, CDR2 ANQGSEA. This CDR3 has 17 amino acids. Trimming cost V 2 bases and J 0 bases; bases outside gene matches: 6.

This clonotype showed up just a few times. The genes are TRBV29-1 and TRBJ2-1; D gene unclear. Trimming shortened V by 4 bases and J by 3 bases, and 10 bases separated the two germline ends. Germline-derived CDR1 and CDR2 are SQVTM and ANQGSEA. This CDR3 spans 13 amino acids. In DNA, the CDR3 is TGCAGCGTTGTTGTCAGCCGCTACAATGAGCAGTTCTTC. This translates into CSVVVSRYNEQFF.

The chain recombines TRBV5-1 with TRBJ2-3; 7 bases line up with TRBD1. J lost 4 bases, V lost 4 bases, and 6 bases had no gene match. This CDR3 is built from 14 residues. Germline V gene sequence: CDR1 SGHRS, CDR2 YFSETQ. CDR3 coding DNA: TGCGCCAGCAGCCCCGAGGACAGGTCAGATACGCAGTATTTT. Translation gives CASSPEDRSDTQYF.